Each of the 30 T cell receptor beta chains below was sequenced from the same sample in a study of T cell changes during pregnancy in multiple sclerosis. Some clones are missing from TCRdb's copy, which holds only in-frame ones; the method was immunoSEQ multiplex PCR. The table has 95,000 to 110,000 clones, approximately 90% seen once. Sequences were derived from peripheral blood, sampled in the third trimester of pregnancy. These TCRs come from a female donor in good health, enrolled as a control in a pregnancy study.

This rearrangement joins TRBV7-2 to TRBJ1-3; D possibly corresponds to TRBD1 (6 bases). V was cut by 2 bases and J by 7 bases, with 9 bases left in between. This CDR3 has 13 amino acids. CDR1 and CDR2 from the germline V gene are SGHTA and FQGNSA. The CDR3 DNA is TGTGCCAGCAGCTTACGCAGGGGCAACACCATATATTTT. Translating it yields CASSLRRGNTIYF.

This clone has only a few counts. The chain uses TRBV6-5 and TRBJ1-6; 7 bases map to TRBD1. The CDR3 has 13 residues. Per germline, CDR1 MNHEY and CDR2 SVGAGI. V shed 5 bases, J shed 10 bases, and the junction held 5 bases outside the gene matches. In DNA form, the CDR3 reads TGTGCCAGCAGTCTACAGGGGACCTCACCCCTCCACTTT. Translated: CASSLQGTSPLHF.

Of note for this clone: At the DNA level, this CDR3 is encoded by other sequences in the same sample as well. The chain is built from TRBV5-1 and TRBJ1-4; 8 nucleotides agree with TRBD1. The germline V gene has CDR1 SGHRS and CDR2 YFSETQ. The CDR3 consists of 14 residues. Unmatched junction bases numbered 0, after V lost 0 bases and J lost 5 bases. The CDR3 spells CASSLGQGNEKLFF. In DNA form, the CDR3 reads TGCGCCAGCAGCTTGGGACAGGGGAATGAAAAACTGTTTTTT.

The chain combines TRBV6-1 with TRBJ1-1, with D possibly matching TRBD1 (5 bases). V was clipped by 2 bases and J by 2 bases, with 9 bases between them. The length of the CDR3 is 14 residues. Germline lookup yields CDR1 MNHNS and CDR2 SASEGT. The CDR3 here is CASSELQVNTEAFF. The CDR3 bases are TGTGCCAGCAGTGAATTACAGGTTAACACTGAAGCTTTCTTT.

This chain connects TRBV7-7 to TRBJ2-1, with 11 bases aligning to TRBD2. V lost 5 bases and J lost 0; bases outside the gene matches: 9. Germline CDR1 is SSHAT and CDR2 is FNYEAQ (reference sequence). The CDR3 contains 18 residues. The CDR3 spells CASSKTSGGLSSYNEQFF. CDR3 in DNA: TGTGCCAGCAGCAAAACTAGCGGGGGCCTTAGCTCCTACAATGAGCAGTTCTTC.

The chain combines TRBV11-3 with TRBJ2-3; no reliable D call. V was clipped by 2 bases and J by 2 bases, with 8 bases between them. The CDR3 has 14 residues. In germline, CDR1 is SGHNT, CDR2 YENEEA. DNA for the CDR3: TGTGCCAGCAGCTTATTCAGGAACACAGATACGCAGTATTTT. Encoded protein: CASSLFRNTDTQYF.

V is TRBV7-2 and J is TRBJ2-2; weak D call: TRBD1 (5 bases). Trimming shortened V by 2 bases and J by 4 bases, and 14 bases separated the two germline ends. This CDR3 region has 16 residues. Germline assignment: CDR1 SGHTA and CDR2 FQGNSA. DNA of the CDR3: TGTGCCAGCAGCTTACGGCAGGGAAACCCCACCGGGGAGCTGTTTTTT. Its protein product is CASSLRQGNPTGELFF.

The chain links TRBV19 to TRBJ1-4, with 7 nucleotides matching TRBD1. The CDR3 consists of 20 residues. Trimming removed 5 bases from V and 0 bases from J; junction bases left unmatched: 18. The germline CDR1 and CDR2 sequences are LNHDA and SQIVND (reference sequence). The CDR3 protein is CASSLGADRRMIATNEKLFF. CDR3 bases: TGTGCCAGTAGTCTCGGGGCGGACAGGAGAATGATTGCAACTAATGAAAAACTGTTTTTT.

This clone occurred once. The rearrangement links TRBV27 to TRBJ2-5; D is perhaps TRBD2 (6 bases). Germline V CDR1 and CDR2: MNHEY, SMNVEV (reference sequence). Trimming stripped 6 bases from V and 0 bases from J, with 14 bases between. The CDR3 contains 15 residues. DNA for the CDR3: TGTGCCAGCAGCCAAACCGGGAGCTACCAAGAGACCCAGTACTTC. It specifies CASSQTGSYQETQYF.

V is TRBV7-9 and J is TRBJ1-5; TRBD1 is a possible D gene (5 bases). The V end was cut by 5 bases, the J end by 5 bases, with 22 bases between. Germline V CDR1 and CDR2: SEHNR, FQNEAQ (reference sequence). The CDR3 consists of 17 residues. This CDR3 reads CASSPSRQGAYDQPQHF. As DNA, the CDR3 is TGTGCCAGCAGCCCATCGAGGCAGGGCGCTTATGATCAGCCCCAGCATTTT.

The chain joins TRBV30 to TRBJ2-2; 9 bases map to TRBD1. Unmatched junction bases numbered 4, after V lost 3 bases and J lost 5 bases. This CDR3 has 14 amino acids. CDR1 is GTSNPN and CDR2 is SVGIG in the germline V gene (reference sequence). CDR3 DNA: TGTGCCTGGAGGACAGGGGGTGGAACCGGGGAGCTGTTTTTT. It codes for CAWRTGGGTGELFF.

The chain is built from TRBV6-4 and TRBJ1-2, with D unclear. This CDR3 has 13 amino acids. Germline-derived CDR1 and CDR2 are MRHNA and SNTAGT. V lost 4 bases and J lost 2, with 8 bases in between. CDR3 nucleotides: TGTGCCAGCAGTGCAGGAATAAACTATGGCTACACCTTC. Protein product: CASSAGINYGYTF.

The gene calls are TRBV7-2 and TRBJ1-6; possibly TRBD1 for D (5 bases). Trimming stripped 2 bases from V and 2 bases from J, with 10 bases between. This CDR3 is built from 16 residues. Germline CDR1 SGHTA, CDR2 FQGNSA. CDR3 DNA: TGTGCCAGCAGCTTAAGACAGTCAGCCTATAATTCACCCCTCCACTTT. Translated, it gives CASSLRQSAYNSPLHF.

This clone was seen only a few times. The V gene is TRBV5-4, the J gene TRBJ1-2; TRBD1 aligns across 7 bases. V lost 4 bases and J lost 4; bases outside the gene matches: 10. Germline-derived CDR1 and CDR2 are SGHNT and YYREEE (reference sequence). CDR3 length equals 15 residues. The CDR3 sequence: CASSVGQHSPYGYTF. The CDR3 coding sequence is TGTGCCAGCAGCGTGGGACAGCACTCCCCCTATGGCTACACCTTC.

The table lists this clone with a few counts. The chain carries TRBV5-4 and TRBJ1-1; 10 bases match TRBD1. The junction had 5 bases not matched to a gene; V was cut back by 0 bases and J by 6 bases. Germline CDR1 is SGHNT and CDR2 is YYREEE (reference sequence). The CDR3 is made up of 15 amino acids. CDR3 loop: CASSLDLGQGPEAFF. The CDR3 nucleotides read TGTGCCAGCAGCTTGGATTTGGGACAGGGGCCTGAAGCTTTCTTT.

The CDR3 region is CASGDTSTDTQYF. The CDR3 bases are TGTGCCAGTGGGGACACTAGCACAGATACGCAGTATTTT. This chain joins TRBV19 and TRBJ2-3; TRBD1 is a possible D gene (6 bases). The germline V gene encodes CDR1 LNHDA and CDR2 SQIVND (reference sequence). The CDR3 runs to 13 residues. The ends were cut back, 8 bases at V and 0 bases at J, with 9 bases in the middle.

This clone was counted a single time. V usage is TRBV7-2 and J usage is TRBJ2-5; D possibly corresponds to TRBD1 (7 bases). The CDR3 is made up of 14 amino acids. The V end was cut by 5 bases, the J end by 4 bases, with 14 bases between. Germline values: CDR1 SGHTA, CDR2 FQGNSA. CDR3 residues: CASSPGGGGETQYF. The CDR3 DNA is TGTGCCAGCAGCCCCGGAGGGGGCGGAGAGACCCAGTACTTC.

V and J are TRBV4-3 and TRBJ2-2; possible D gene TRBD2, 5 bases. Germline CDR1 LGHNA, CDR2 YSLEER. The V and J ends lost 2 bases and 6 bases respectively, with 13 bases between them. CDR3 length: 15 amino acids. CDR3 nucleotide sequence: TGCGCCAGCAGCCAATACGGGGAATTAGCCGGGGAGCTGTTTTTT. This codes for CASSQYGELAGELFF.

V is TRBV15 and J is TRBJ1-1, with D possibly matching TRBD1 (6 bases). CDR1 is LNHNV and CDR2 is YYDKDF in the germline V gene (reference sequence). V gave up 0 bases and J gave up 2 bases, with 13 bases separating them. There are 16 residues in the CDR3. The CDR3 loop is CATSRDMTGLNTEAFF. The CDR3 DNA sequence: TGTGCCACCAGCAGAGATATGACAGGCCTCAACACTGAAGCTTTCTTT.

This chain's CDR3 is CASSLRPGNTEAFF. The CDR3 coding sequence is TGTGCCAGCAGCTTAAGGCCGGGGAACACTGAAGCTTTCTTT. The rearrangement links TRBV7-3 to TRBJ1-1; D remains ambiguous. The V end lost 1 base, the J end lost 1 base, and 7 bases lay between the germline ends. The V gene's germline CDR1 is SGHTA and CDR2 FQGTGA. This CDR3 is 14 amino acids long.

The V call is TRBV5-8, the J call TRBJ2-7; 7 bases align to TRBD1. The CDR3 loop spans 14 amino acids. The germline CDR1 and CDR2 sequences are SGHTS and YDEGEE. V shed 0 bases, J shed 4 bases, and the junction held 4 bases outside the gene matches. The CDR3 nucleotides read TGTGCCAGCAGCTTGGGGGACAGCCGGTACGAGCAGTACTTC. Protein product: CASSLGDSRYEQYF.

This chain connects TRBV27 to TRBJ1-2, with a possible D match to TRBD1 (5 bases). The CDR3 runs 17 residues. The germline CDR1 and CDR2 sequences are MNHEY and SMNVEV (reference sequence). V was trimmed by 5 bases and J by 4 bases, leaving 23 bases between them. For the CDR3, the DNA is TGTGCCAGCAGTCTAACCGCTCCCCGACAGCCTTCCTATGGCTACACCTTC. The encoded protein is CASSLTAPRQPSYGYTF.

A single count supports this clone. The J gene is TRBJ1-1, the V gene TRBV10-3; D unresolved. The CDR3 spans 16 residues. Trimming removed 4 bases from V and 0 bases from J, with 15 bases in between. Germline V gene sequence: CDR1 ENHRY, CDR2 SYGVKD. The CDR3, as DNA: TGTGCCATCAGTGGAGGGAAGAGGAGTATGAACACTGAAGCTTTCTTT. Protein sequence: CAISGGKRSMNTEAFF.

This chain links TRBV30 with TRBJ1-2; 8 bases are a match to TRBD1. The ends lost 2 bases at V and 5 bases at J; junction bases unmatched: 10. CDR3 size: 15 residues. From germline, CDR1 is GTSNPN and CDR2 SVGIG (reference sequence). CDR3 residues: CAWSLLTGGLYGYTF. Written as DNA, the CDR3 is TGTGCCTGGAGTCTCCTTACAGGGGGACTTTATGGCTACACCTTC.

V gene TRBV30 combines with J gene TRBJ1-2; D gene unclear. Germline loops: CDR1 GTSNPN, CDR2 SVGIG (reference sequence). Trimming took off 7 bases at V and 4 bases at J, with 10 bases between the two ends. The CDR3 runs to 11 residues. As DNA, the CDR3 is TGTGCCTCGGACGGAGGCTATGGCTACACCTTC. Translating gives CASDGGYGYTF.

The chain joins TRBV4-2 to TRBJ2-1, with 7 bases identical to TRBD1. Germline loops: CDR1 LGHNA, CDR2 YNFKEQ. V shed 1 base and J 3 bases; nucleotides not matched to a gene: 0. This CDR3 region has 14 residues. The CDR3 sequence: CASSQGQGYNEQFF. CDR3 nucleotide sequence: TGTGCCAGCAGCCAAGGACAGGGCTACAATGAGCAGTTCTTC.

CDR3 DNA sequence: TGTGCCAGTAGTTACGACCCGACATATGGGCTGGCGAACACTGAAGCTTTCTTT. It is translated as CASSYDPTYGLANTEAFF. V gene TRBV19 combines with J gene TRBJ1-1; no firm D call. Germline lookup yields CDR1 LNHDA and CDR2 SQIVND (reference sequence). V shed 5 bases and J shed 1 base, with 23 bases lying between them. The CDR3 sequence is 18 residues long.

This clone showed up just a few times. The same CDR3 is also encoded by other DNA sequences in this sample. The rearrangement uses TRBV19 and TRBJ2-7, with 9 bases lining up with TRBD2. After removal of 8 bases from V and 4 bases from J, the junction contained 6 bases not matched to a gene. Germline values: CDR1 LNHDA, CDR2 SQIVND (reference sequence). This CDR3 spans 13 amino acids. CDR3 sequence (DNA): TGTGCCAGTTCAGCGGGGGGAAGTTACGAGCAGTACTTC. This codes for CASSAGGSYEQYF. Full variable domain (remainder filled in from reference TRBV19 and TRBJ2-7): DGGITQSPKYLFRKEGQNVTLSCEQNLNHDAMYWYRQDPGQGLRLIYYSQIVNDFQKGDIAEGYSVSREKKESFPLTVTSAQKNPTAFYLCASSAGGSYEQYFGPGTRLTVT.

V is TRBV7-3 and J is TRBJ2-3; D possibly corresponds to TRBD2 (5 bases). Trimming stripped 2 bases from V and 6 bases from J, with 18 bases between. Germline CDR1 and CDR2: SGHTA and FQGTGA. The CDR3 is made up of 16 amino acids. The DNA of the CDR3 is TGTGCCAGCAGCTTAGAAGGTCTAGCTGGGTTTGATACGCAGTATTTT. This encodes CASSLEGLAGFDTQYF.

This clone was observed a single time. This chain uses TRBV6-5 with TRBJ2-1; TRBD1 agrees at 11 bases. The CDR3 spans 15 residues. CDR1 is MNHEY and CDR2 is SVGAGI in the germline V gene. With V trimmed by 6 bases and J by 5 bases, 6 bases remained unmatched. CDR3 coding DNA: TGTGCCAGCAGAGAGGACAGGGGGCAGGACAATGAGCAGTTCTTC. Translated: CASREDRGQDNEQFF.